This TCR beta chain was recovered during a study of cytomegalovirus exposure and HLA in healthy donors. The V end lost 4 bases, the J end lost 4 bases, and 20 bases lay between the germline ends. This CDR3 comprises 16 residues. Germline-derived CDR1 and CDR2 are SQVTM and ANQGSEA. Primers for the PCR totalled 60 Vbeta and 13 Jbeta. The assay was immunoSEQ multiplex PCR, and TCRdb's table has in-frame clones only and misses some. The sample carries more than 70,000 clones, over 60% recorded once. This clone showed up just once. Sequencing was done on a sample of PBMCs. This clonotype originated in a man in his forties or fifties in good health and CMV-seropositive. The chain recombines TRBV29-1 with TRBJ1-5, with D possibly matching TRBD1 (6 bases). CDR3 loop: CSVAEGVGVDNQPQHF. For the CDR3, the DNA is TGCAGCGTTGCCGAGGGGGTGGGCGTCGATAATCAGCCCCAGCATTTT.